This T cell receptor beta chain was sequenced in a study of post-analysis software for immune sequencing data. Looking at the study overall: Several disease courses (relapsing-remitting, secondary progressive and progressive-relapsing) of multiple sclerosis were included. Notes on the study in general: Strong co-clustering by F measure was evident for samples that had been prepared in the same batch. TRBV segments more frequent in patients than in controls numbered five and included TRBV5-6, TRBV5-1 and TRBV20-1. Normalized Chao1 diversity was significantly reduced in patients versus controls.

With regard to this clonotype: What it binds is not known.

Libraries were made from TCR beta cDNA, and they carried unique molecular identifiers. TCRdb re-called the PCR reads with MiXCR, one entry per CDR3 protein. The data show about 430,000 distinct CDR3 sequences, with 35% to 45% seen just once and 7.6% held by the top ten. The V gene's germline CDR1 is SNHLY and CDR2 FYNNEI. Trimming removed 8 bases from V and 10 bases from J; junction bases left unmatched: 8. CDR3 length equals 13 residues. The V and J genes are TRBV2 and TRBJ1-6; 7 bases match TRBD1. This clonotype was obtained from a girl aged 2 to 10 with multiple sclerosis. Sequencing used blood. CDR3 DNA sequence: TGTGCCAGCCAAGGGGACAGCCCGTCACCCCTCCACTTT. Translation: CASQGDSPSPLHF. Supplemented by reference TRBV2 and TRBJ1-6, the full variable domain reads EPEVTQTPSHQVTQMGQEVILRCVPISNHLYFYWYRQILGQKVEFLVSFYNNEISEKSEIFDDQFSVERPDGSNFTLKIRSTKLEDSAMYFCASQGDSPSPLHFGNGTRLTVT.